A selection of T cell receptor beta chains follows, all from one sample in a study of response to subunit inactivated influenza vaccine. TCRdb used MiXCR to reprocess the RT-PCR reads, holding one entry per CDR3 protein. Here the sample spans around 650,000 distinct CDR3 sequences, 15% to 19% being singletons. Sequencing used PBMCs from blood, obtained 11 to 12 days after vaccination. The receptors were gathered from a man aged 45-65 years who received an inactivated influenza vaccine. The CDR3 runs from the conserved cysteine through the conserved F or W. Each record gives: clone size, CDR3 length, V gene, D gene, J gene, CDR3 protein, CDR3 DNA. D genes are given only for firm matches. For some rows the clone size is stated as once, few or many, or as a class when expanded; others skip it.

.	14	TRBV7-9	TRBD2	TRBJ2-1	CASSLVGLVNEQFF	TGTGCCAGCAGCTTGGTGGGACTAGTCAATGAGCAGTTCTTC
.	18	TRBV12-5	TRBD2	TRBJ2-5	CACSQEGGLAGVAETQYF	TGTGCCTGCAGCCAAGAAGGCGGACTAGCGGGAGTGGCAGAGACCCAGTACTTC
many	14	TRBV5-1	.	TRBJ1-1	CASSPDTGVAEAFF	TGCGCCAGCAGCCCGGACACAGGAGTCGCTGAAGCTTTCTTT
.	13	TRBV4-3	.	TRBJ2-5	CASSQEQGGAQYF	TGCGCCAGCAGCCAAGAACAGGGAGGGGCCCAGTACTTC
few	14	TRBV3-1	TRBD1	TRBJ1-1	CASSQGQLRERAFF	TGTGCCAGCAGCCAGGGACAGCTTAGAGAGCGGGCTTTCTTT
.	15	TRBV3-1	.	TRBJ2-2	CASSGWDTNTGELFF	TGTGCCAGCAGCGGCTGGGACACCAACACCGGGGAGCTGTTTTTT
few	15	TRBV4-3	.	TRBJ1-2	CASSQEWGPAGHYTF	TGCGCCAGCAGCCAAGAATGGGGGCCCGCGGGACACTACACCTTC
many	14	TRBV6-2/TRBV6-3	.	TRBJ2-7	CASSSIRISYEQYF	TGTGCCAGCAGTTCGATCAGGATTTCCTACGAGCAGTACTTC
few	14	TRBV29-1	.	TRBJ2-7	CSVARGVSNYEQYF	TGCAGCGTTGCAAGGGGTGTTTCAAACTACGAGCAGTACTTC
few	15	TRBV12-3/TRBV12-4	TRBD2	TRBJ2-1	CASSFTAGGGDEQFF	TGTGCCAGCAGTTTTACAGCGGGAGGAGGTGATGAGCAGTTCTTC
.	20	TRBV21-1	.	TRBJ2-6	CASSKDLRGKPPRGANVLTF	TGTGCCAGCAGCAAAGACTTACGTGGGAAGCCCCCGAGGGGGGCCAACGTCCTGACTTTC
few	17	TRBV30	TRBD1	TRBJ1-1	CAWRLGQARNWDTEAFF	TGTGCCTGGAGGCTGGGACAGGCGAGGAACTGGGACACTGAAGCTTTCTTT
few	16	TRBV7-2	TRBD2	TRBJ2-5	CASSLSRGRARETQYF	TGTGCCAGCAGCTTATCTCGGGGGAGGGCACGGGAGACCCAGTACTTC
few	14	TRBV25-1	.	TRBJ1-1	CASSRGGGGAEAFF	TGTGCCAGCAGCCGAGGGGGAGGGGGGGCCGAAGCTTTCTTT
.	16	TRBV6-2/TRBV6-3	TRBD2	TRBJ2-5	CASSYGTSGNQETQYF	TGTGCCAGCAGTTACGGGACTAGCGGGAACCAAGAGACCCAGTACTTC
.	14	TRBV20-1	.	TRBJ2-3	CSARVRSDTDTQYF	TGCAGTGCTAGAGTCCGGTCTGACACAGATACGCAGTATTTT
.	16	TRBV7-7	TRBD2	TRBJ2-2	CVSSDGLASNTGELFF	TGTGTCAGCAGCGACGGACTAGCGTCGAACACCGGGGAGCTGTTTTTT